The 19 T cell receptor beta chains given below trace back to one sample, sequenced in a study of OX40 agonist ivuxolimab in advanced cancers. The method was immunoSEQ multiplex PCR; TCRdb's version includes in-frame clones alone and lacks a portion of them. Of more than 75,000 clones detected, around nine tenths appear once; the ten largest clones hold 0.82%. The starting material was CD4+ or CD8+ T cells sorted from blood, obtained in a trial of the OX40 agonist ivuxolimab. The receptor source for this set is an adult with an advanced solid tumor such as melanoma, head and neck, liver or kidney cancer.

The J gene is TRBJ2-1, the V gene TRBV7-9; no clear D. The CDR3 has 15 amino acids. CDR1 is SEHNR and CDR2 is FQNEAQ in the germline V gene (reference sequence). V was shortened by 3 bases and J by 7 bases, with 16 bases between the two germline ends. The CDR3 reads CASSFTPPARNEQFF. CDR3 nucleotides: TGTGCCAGCAGCTTCACCCCCCCCGCCCGAAATGAGCAGTTCTTC.

This chain uses TRBV25-1 with TRBJ2-3; D may be TRBD2 (5 bases). V dropped 3 bases and J dropped 6 bases, with 16 bases sitting between them. Germline lookup yields CDR1 MGHDK and CDR2 SYGVNS. This CDR3 has 15 amino acids. The CDR3 is CASSEVASLVDTQYF. As DNA, the CDR3 is TGTGCCAGCAGTGAGGTAGCGTCCCTGGTGGATACGCAGTATTTT.

V and J are TRBV10-3 and TRBJ2-3; D call uncertain. Germline assignment: CDR1 ENHRY and CDR2 SYGVKD. V was trimmed by 3 bases and J by 3 bases, leaving 13 bases between them. This CDR3 contains 15 residues. The CDR3 nucleotides are TGTGCCATCAGTGACCTAGTAGGGTCAACAGATACGCAGTATTTT. This sequence encodes CAISDLVGSTDTQYF.

The chain combines TRBV19 with TRBJ1-1; D is unclear. V lost 4 bases, J lost 2 bases, and 14 bases lay in between. Germline V gene lookup returns CDR1 LNHDA and CDR2 SQIVND (reference sequence). This CDR3 is 15 amino acids long. In DNA form, the CDR3 reads TGTGCCAGTAGTAGGGCAAAGGTTTTAAACACTGAAGCTTTCTTT. It encodes CASSRAKVLNTEAFF.

The chain carries TRBV18 and TRBJ2-3; D remains ambiguous. With 8 bases removed from V and 6 bases from J, the gap between germline ends came to 12 bases. The CDR3 spans 12 residues. Germline values: CDR1 KGHSH, CDR2 LQKENI. CDR3 bases: TGTGCCAGCACTCACCAATCGGATACGCAGTATTTT. Protein product: CASTHQSDTQYF.

The chain recombines TRBV7-2 with TRBJ2-1; D call uncertain. The CDR3 consists of 11 residues. The V and J ends lost 6 bases and 7 bases respectively, with 7 bases between them. The V gene's germline CDR1 is SGHTA and CDR2 FQGNSA. CDR3 in amino acids: CASSPTNEQFF. In DNA form, the CDR3 reads TGTGCCAGCAGTCCTACGAATGAGCAGTTCTTC.

The chain is built from TRBV4-1 and TRBJ2-1; 8 nucleotides line up with TRBD2. Trimming cost V 4 bases and J 4 bases; bases outside gene matches: 6. CDR3 length equals 15 residues. Germline V gives CDR1 MGHRA, CDR2 YSYEKL. The CDR3 sequence: CASSPPGLAYNEQFF. CDR3 nucleotides: TGCGCCAGCAGCCCCCCCGGACTAGCATACAATGAGCAGTTCTTC.

The chain links TRBV5-1 to TRBJ2-5; 8 bases agree with TRBD1. Germline V gives CDR1 SGHRS, CDR2 YFSETQ. Trimming at V came to 4 bases and at J to 5 bases, leaving 7 bases not matched to a gene. This CDR3 spans 14 amino acids. CDR3 coding DNA: TGCGCCAGCAGCATCGGACAGGGCTGGGAGACCCAGTACTTC. Translation: CASSIGQGWETQYF.

This chain connects TRBV10-3 to TRBJ1-2; D is possibly TRBD1 (6 bases). Germline CDR1 and CDR2: ENHRY and SYGVKD. The CDR3 sequence is 15 residues long. Trimming took off 1 base at V and 3 bases at J, with 12 bases between the two ends. In nucleotides, the CDR3 is TGTGCCATCAGTGAGTGGGCAGGGGCCCACTATGGCTACACCTTC. Amino acids: CAISEWAGAHYGYTF.

Comment on this clone: A much bigger clone sits one base away, suggesting this may be a read error. The chain uses TRBV7-9 and TRBJ2-1, with D unclear. The CDR3 is 12 amino acids. Looked up from germline, CDR1 is SEHNR and CDR2 is FQNEAQ (reference sequence). V shed 1 base and J shed 6 bases, with 4 bases lying between them. The CDR3 here is CASSLVGNEQFF. DNA for the CDR3: TGTGCCAGCAGCTTAGTGGGCAATGAGCAGTTCTTC.

The chain uses TRBV7-2 and TRBJ2-5; TRBD2 aligns across 8 bases. Germline values: CDR1 SGHTA, CDR2 FQGNSA. CDR3 length: 14 amino acids. V gave up 4 bases and J gave up 4 bases; unmatched junction bases: 5. The CDR3 sequence: CASSSLAGLETQYF. Written as DNA, the CDR3 is TGTGCCAGCAGCTCCTTAGCGGGGCTAGAGACCCAGTACTTC.

This chain uses TRBV2 with TRBJ2-7; 10 bases are a match to TRBD2. This CDR3 spans 14 amino acids. The germline CDR1 and CDR2 sequences are SNHLY and FYNNEI. V shed 5 bases, J shed 6 bases, and the junction held 7 bases outside the gene matches. The CDR3 reads CASSIKREGVEQYV. The CDR3 DNA reads as TGTGCCAGCAGTATTAAGCGGGAGGGAGTCGAGCAGTACGTC.

The rearrangement uses TRBV5-1 and TRBJ1-4, with a weak D call TRBD1 (6 bases). This CDR3 region has 13 residues. Germline values: CDR1 SGHRS, CDR2 YFSETQ. V gave up 0 bases and J gave up 10 bases, with 10 bases separating them. CDR3 nucleotide sequence: TGCGCCAGCAGCTTGGAGGGGGGCGCAAAACTGTTTTTT. It encodes CASSLEGGAKLFF. Variable domain in full (rest from reference TRBV5-1 and TRBJ1-4): KAGVTQTPRYLIKTRGQQVTLSCSPISGHRSVSWYQQTPGQGLQFLFEYFSETQRNKGNFPGRFSGRQFSNSRSEMNVSTLELGDSALYLCASSLEGGAKLFFGSGTQLSVL.

V and J are TRBV6-6 and TRBJ2-1, with D possibly being TRBD2 (6 bases). Germline CDR1 MNHNY, CDR2 SVGAGI (reference sequence). Trimming pared 8 bases from V and 10 bases from J, leaving 9 bases between. The CDR3 totals 10 residues. The CDR3 protein is CASGGQEQFF. As DNA, the CDR3 is TGTGCCAGCGGAGGGCAAGAGCAGTTCTTC.

The rearrangement links TRBV5-6 to TRBJ2-1, with 12 bases matching TRBD2. Germline CDR1 and CDR2: SGHDT and YYEEEE. V was pared by 6 bases and J by 1 base, with 11 bases of the junction left unmatched. CDR3 length: 18 residues. The CDR3 sequence: CASILAGGSSGSYNEQFF. CDR3 DNA: TGTGCCAGCATCCTAGCGGGAGGGTCCTCAGGTTCCTACAATGAGCAGTTCTTC. The variable domain in full, completed from reference TRBV5-6 and TRBJ2-1, reads DAGVTQSPTHLIKTRGQQVTLRCSPKSGHDTVSWYQQALGQGPQFIFQYYEEEERQRGNFPDRFSGHQFPNYSSELNVNALLLGDSALYLCASILAGGSSGSYNEQFFGPGTRLTVL.

This clone was picked up one time. The chain joins TRBV11-2 to TRBJ2-1; D remains unclear. In germline, CDR1 is SGHAT, CDR2 FQNNGV. The CDR3 covers 15 residues. Trimming pared 3 bases from V and 3 bases from J, leaving 12 bases between. The CDR3 DNA reads TGTGCCAGCAGCTTCCCTAGGGTGTACTACAATGAGCAGTTCTTC. This codes for CASSFPRVYYNEQFF.

Only a few counts were recorded for this clone. The rearrangement uses TRBV7-2 and TRBJ1-5; D call uncertain. Germline lookup yields CDR1 SGHTA and CDR2 FQGNSA. The CDR3 sequence is 13 residues long. Trimming left V 5 bases short and J 5 bases short, with 10 bases between. The CDR3: CASSLWRDQPQHF. The CDR3 DNA is TGTGCCAGCAGCCTTTGGAGGGATCAGCCCCAGCATTTT.

This sequence joins TRBV4-1 and TRBJ2-1, with a tentative D call TRBD2 (5 bases). CDR1 is MGHRA, CDR2 YSYEKL, per germline. The CDR3 loop spans 16 amino acids. V lost 3 bases and J 7 bases, leaving 19 bases between the germline ends. CDR3 DNA: TGCGCCAGCAGCCAGGTACACGCGGGCTTTGGGAATGAGCAGTTCTTC. Translated, it gives CASSQVHAGFGNEQFF.

This rearrangement joins TRBV10-2 to TRBJ1-4; the D gene is possibly TRBD1 (6 bases). Germline CDR1 and CDR2: WSHSY and SAAADI. V lost 8 bases to trimming and J lost 1 base, with 11 bases between them. CDR3 length: 14 amino acids. In DNA, the CDR3 is TGCGCCAGCCGAAGAGGGGGAACTAATGAAAAACTGTTTTTT. It codes for CASRRGGTNEKLFF.